The TCR beta chain described here comes from a study of Ad26.COV2.S vaccination and SARS-CoV-2 variants. Study results and limitations: Vaccinees showed greater spike-specific TCR breadth than placebo recipients.

Note on this clone: Its antigen is unidentified.

Germline V gene data show CDR1 as SGDLS and CDR2 as YYNGEE. There are 16 residues in the CDR3. With 0 bases removed from V and 2 bases from J, the gap between germline ends came to 12 bases. Generated by immunoSEQ multiplex PCR, the TCRdb table keeps only in-frame clones and is missing some. The sample lists approximately 300,000 clones, 85% occurring once. Treatment given: about 20 received Ad26.COV2.S at low or high dose, single or two shots; about five received placebo; per-sample allocation not given. Sampling took place 63 days after the first vaccine or placebo injection. The TCR comes from a person between 18 and 65 years old who received the Ad26.COV2.S COVID-19 vaccine or a placebo. The genes are TRBV9 and TRBJ2-1, with a weak D call TRBD2 (5 bases). This specimen consisted of peripheral blood, obtained in a trial of Ad26.COV2.S vaccine versus placebo. This chain's CDR3 is CASSVGVRAPYNEQFF. The CDR3 nucleotides read TGTGCCAGCAGCGTAGGGGTGAGGGCCCCCTACAATGAGCAGTTCTTC.